Listed below are T cell receptor beta chains from one sample, sequenced in a study of CD8+CD57+ T cells in acquired aplastic anemia. TCRdb recomputed calls from the reads with MiXCR, one row per CDR3 protein. The profile shows 150,000 to 200,000 distinct CDR3 sequences, 40% to 55% of them singletons. The sequencing input was sorted CD4+, CD8+, or CD8+CD57+ T cells (not recorded which) from PBMCs. The receptors here all came from a human donor with aplastic anemia. The CDR3 runs from the conserved cysteine through the conserved F or W. The order of the fields is clone size, D gene, V gene, J gene, CDR3 protein, CDR3 DNA. A D gene is named only where the DNA matches it firmly. Some rows mark clone size as missing; the rest say once, few, many or name a class of expanded clone.

clone size: -; D gene: -; V gene: TRBV2; J gene: TRBJ1-4; CDR3 protein: CASSRGAREKLFF; CDR3 DNA: TGTGCCAGCAGTCGGGGGGCGCGTGAAAAACTGTTTTTT
clone size: many; D gene: -; V gene: TRBV29-1; J gene: TRBJ1-1; CDR3 protein: CSAESSSTMNTEAFF; CDR3 DNA: TGCAGCGCCGAGTCATCCAGTACAATGAACACTGAAGCTTTCTTT
clone size: once; D gene: -; V gene: TRBV15; J gene: TRBJ2-3; CDR3 protein: CATSGPTDTQYF; CDR3 DNA: TGTGCCACCAGCGGCCCGACAGATACGCAGTATTTT
clone size: few; D gene: -; V gene: TRBV18; J gene: TRBJ1-1; CDR3 protein: CASSTRTNTEAFF; CDR3 DNA: TGTGCCAGCTCAACTAGAACGAACACTGAAGCTTTCTTT
clone size: -; D gene: -; V gene: TRBV2; J gene: TRBJ2-1; CDR3 protein: CASSVTGNPGNEQFF; CDR3 DNA: TGTGCCAGCAGTGTAACAGGGAATCCAGGGAATGAGCAGTTCTTC
clone size: many; D gene: -; V gene: TRBV7-2; J gene: TRBJ2-2; CDR3 protein: CASTRGREYGELFF; CDR3 DNA: TGTGCCAGCACGCGGGGTAGGGAGTACGGGGAGCTGTTTTTT
clone size: -; D gene: -; V gene: TRBV20-1; J gene: TRBJ2-5; CDR3 protein: CSARDPGVKETQYF; CDR3 DNA: TGCAGTGCTAGGGACCCGGGAGTAAAAGAGACCCAGTACTTC
clone size: -; D gene: -; V gene: TRBV7-6; J gene: TRBJ2-2; CDR3 protein: CASSLFEGELFF; CDR3 DNA: TGTGCCAGCAGCTTATTCGAGGGGGAGCTGTTTTTT
clone size: few; D gene: TRBD1; V gene: TRBV10-3; J gene: TRBJ2-5; CDR3 protein: CAIAYTGEETQYF; CDR3 DNA: TGTGCCATCGCATATACAGGGGAAGAGACCCAGTACTTC
clone size: once; D gene: -; V gene: TRBV4-1; J gene: TRBJ2-5; CDR3 protein: CASSQVPGTETQYF; CDR3 DNA: TGCGCCAGCAGCCAAGTTCCGGGGACGGAGACCCAGTACTTC
clone size: -; D gene: -; V gene: TRBV4-2; J gene: TRBJ1-3; CDR3 protein: CASSQRGSMASGNTIYF; CDR3 DNA: TGTGCCAGCAGCCAACGGGGTTCGATGGCCTCCGGAAACACCATATATTTT
clone size: few; D gene: TRBD1; V gene: TRBV14; J gene: TRBJ2-3; CDR3 protein: CASSQTPGGTQYF; CDR3 DNA: TGTGCCAGCAGCCAGACTCCAGGGGGCACGCAGTATTTT
clone size: many; D gene: TRBD1; V gene: TRBV19; J gene: TRBJ2-7; CDR3 protein: CATSGGSYEQYF; CDR3 DNA: TGTGCCACCTCAGGGGGATCCTACGAGCAGTACTTC
clone size: -; D gene: TRBD1; V gene: TRBV24-1; J gene: TRBJ2-2; CDR3 protein: CATSDPGTGDTGELFF; CDR3 DNA: TGTGCCACCAGTGACCCCGGGACAGGGGACACCGGGGAGCTGTTTTTT
clone size: -; D gene: -; V gene: TRBV15; J gene: TRBJ1-3; CDR3 protein: CATSSPGGSENTIYF; CDR3 DNA: TGTGCCACCAGCAGCCCGGGAGGGAGTGAAAACACCATATATTTT
clone size: many; D gene: TRBD1; V gene: TRBV7-3; J gene: TRBJ2-7; CDR3 protein: CASSLTGTGVYEQYF; CDR3 DNA: TGTGCCAGCAGCTTAACCGGGACAGGGGTGTACGAGCAGTACTTC
clone size: -; D gene: TRBD1; V gene: TRBV29-1; J gene: TRBJ1-6; CDR3 protein: CSVTTGVKGDSPLHF; CDR3 DNA: TGCAGCGTGACTACAGGGGTCAAGGGGGATTCACCCCTCCACTTT
clone size: -; D gene: TRBD1; V gene: TRBV19; J gene: TRBJ2-7; CDR3 protein: CASSPRDRSYEQYF; CDR3 DNA: TGTGCCAGTAGTCCTCGGGACAGGTCCTACGAGCAGTACTTC
clone size: once; D gene: -; V gene: TRBV20-1; J gene: TRBJ1-4; CDR3 protein: CSAPAGEKLFF; CDR3 DNA: TGCAGTGCGCCGGCGGGTGAAAAACTGTTTTTT
clone size: -; D gene: TRBD2; V gene: TRBV20-1; J gene: TRBJ2-5; CDR3 protein: CSAGLAHQETQYF; CDR3 DNA: TGCAGTGCGGGACTAGCGCATCAAGAGACCCAGTACTTC